This T cell receptor (beta chain) was observed in a study of T cell responses to AZD1222 COVID-19 vaccine. Findings and limits, study-wide: Most donors were white British and more were female, and clonal diversity was possibly underestimated. Spike-specific TCR repertoires showed rising breadth and depth after two AZD1222 doses.

About this clone itself: The antigen is undetermined.

This CDR3 is built from 11 residues. Per germline, CDR1 GTSNPN and CDR2 SVGIG (reference sequence). Between the trimmed V and J ends, which lost 2 bases and 4 bases, there was a span of 3 bases. Analysis merged second doses at about 4 or about 12 weeks. The method was immunoSEQ multiplex PCR; TCRdb's version includes in-frame clones alone and lacks a portion of them. Altogether around 130,000 clones are present, more than 85% being singletons, with the ten largest covering 1.5% to 2%. This specimen consisted of peripheral blood, obtained 28 days after the second AZD1222 dose. The genes are TRBV30 and TRBJ2-1; D remains unclear. This receptor was identified in an adult who received the AZD1222 COVID-19 vaccine. CDR3 in DNA: TGTGCCTGGAGTTATTACAATGAGCAGTTCTTC. Its translation: CAWSYYNEQFF.